The 20 T cell receptor beta chains in this list originate from one sample, sequenced in a study of identical twins. TCRdb ran MiXCR on the 5' RACE reads and lists one entry per CDR3 protein. The sample records about 890,000 distinct CDR3 sequences, approximately 13% being singletons. This sample also belongs to another study, concerning yellow fever vaccine responses in identical twins.

The sequenced sample was PBMCs. The receptors derive from a woman aged 18-35 years in good health.

The CDR3 coding sequence is TGTGCCAGCAGCTTAGGCGTCGGGACAGGGGAGGAAAAACTGTTTTTT. This sequence encodes CASSLGVGTGEEKLFF. J is TRBJ1-4 and V is TRBV7-2, with 10 bases aligning to TRBD1. The V and J ends lost 1 base and 8 bases, in that order; junction bases with no gene match: 7. In germline, CDR1 is SGHTA, CDR2 FQGNSA. The CDR3 has 16 amino acids.

This rearrangement joins TRBV4-1 to TRBJ2-1; the D gene is possibly TRBD2 (6 bases). Trimming removed 0 bases from V and 4 bases from J, with 13 bases in between. This CDR3 comprises 16 residues. From germline, CDR1 is MGHRA and CDR2 YSYEKL. The CDR3 DNA is TGCGCCAGCAGCCAAGATCTGAGACTAGTTTACAATGAGCAGTTCTTC. Amino acids: CASSQDLRLVYNEQFF.

The chain has TRBV7-2 and TRBJ2-7, with 8 bases aligning to TRBD2. Unmatched junction bases numbered 14, after V lost 5 bases and J lost 5 bases. The CDR3 length is 16 residues. Germline CDR1 SGHTA, CDR2 FQGNSA. The CDR3 reads CASSPRGGPFFDEQYF. CDR3 nucleotide sequence: TGTGCCAGCAGCCCCCGGGGGGGACCGTTTTTTGACGAGCAGTACTTC.

This clonotype was recorded a few times. V gene TRBV12-5 combines with J gene TRBJ2-2; TRBD2 matches at 8 bases. The germline CDR1 and CDR2 sequences are LGHNT and FRNRAP. With V trimmed by 3 bases and J by 1 base, 7 bases remained unmatched. There are 17 residues in the CDR3. The CDR3 is CASGFSGSGGNTGELFF. Here the CDR3 DNA reads TGTGCTAGTGGTTTCTCAGGGAGCGGGGGGAACACCGGGGAGCTGTTTTTT.

In this sample, this clonotype turned up a few times. The chain links TRBV12-3 or TRBV12-4 to TRBJ2-2, with 8 nucleotides matching TRBD1. Trimming took 4 bases from V and 3 from J; bases not matched to a gene: 7. This CDR3 is 16 amino acids long. CDR3 loop: CASSSTGATYTGELFF. In nucleotides, the CDR3 is TGTGCCAGCAGTTCGACAGGGGCTACGTACACCGGGGAGCTGTTTTTT.

The rearrangement uses TRBV6-1 and TRBJ2-1, with D perhaps TRBD2 (5 bases). This CDR3 has 12 amino acids. CDR1 is MNHNS, CDR2 SASEGT, per germline. The germline V and J ends were trimmed by 5 bases and 14 bases, with 16 bases remaining between them. The CDR3 reads CASSPSYSWKFF. In DNA, the CDR3 is TGTGCCAGCAGTCCTAGCTATAGTTGGAAGTTCTTC.

This clonotype has a handful of counts. The chain uses TRBV19 and TRBJ2-1; D uncertain. The CDR3 covers 13 residues. CDR1 and CDR2 from the germline V gene are LNHDA and SQIVND (reference sequence). V lost 3 bases, J lost 3 bases, and 6 bases lay in between. CDR3 DNA sequence: TGTGCCAGTAGTATTCCAGACTACAATGAGCAGTTCTTC. This sequence encodes CASSIPDYNEQFF. Based on the CDR3 plus reference TRBV19 and TRBJ2-1, the full variable domain is DGGITQSPKYLFRKEGQNVTLSCEQNLNHDAMYWYRQDPGQGLRLIYYSQIVNDFQKGDIAEGYSVSREKKESFPLTVTSAQKNPTAFYLCASSIPDYNEQFFGPGTRLTVL.

This clonotype was seen more than once but under ten times. V is TRBV7-9 and J is TRBJ2-7; 11 bases line up with TRBD2. Germline assignment: CDR1 SEHNR and CDR2 FQNEAQ (reference sequence). The trim removed 5 bases at V and 2 bases at J, leaving 8 bases unmatched. The CDR3 length is 16 residues. CDR3 sequence (DNA): TGTGCCAGCAGCGGAACCGGGACTAGCGGTGCCTACGAGCAGTACTTC. This encodes CASSGTGTSGAYEQYF.

A remark on this clonotype: The junction and the germline gene differ at one end; a read error may be behind it. The chain combines TRBV3-1 with TRBJ2-1, with 14 bases lining up with TRBD2. CDR1 is LGHDT, CDR2 YNNKEL, per germline (reference sequence). This CDR3 has 20 amino acids. The CDR3 sequence: CACSPRRAGLAGVPYNEQFF. CDR3 nucleotide sequence: TGTGCCTGCAGCCCCCGCAGGGCGGGACTAGCGGGAGTTCCCTACAATGAGCAGTTCTTC.

The V call is TRBV16, the J call TRBJ2-1; perhaps D is TRBD1 or TRBD2 (5 bases each). CDR3 length: 13 amino acids. CDR1 KGHSY and CDR2 FQNENV come from the germline V gene. V lost 4 bases and J lost 7, with 11 bases in between. DNA for the CDR3: TGTGCCAGCAGCCGAGGGGTGGAAAATGAGCAGTTCTTC. Translated, it gives CASSRGVENEQFF.

The gene calls are TRBV12-3 or TRBV12-4 and TRBJ2-5; 10 bases are shared with TRBD2. The ends lost 6 bases at V and 4 bases at J; junction bases unmatched: 14. The CDR3 extends over 17 amino acids. CDR3 DNA: TGTGCCAGCAGAACATCCGGACTAGCGGTTGGCGTAGAGACCCAGTACTTC. It is translated as CASRTSGLAVGVETQYF.

The J gene is TRBJ2-6, the V gene TRBV5-1; 10 nucleotides agree with TRBD1. Germline-derived CDR1 and CDR2 are SGHRS and YFSETQ. V was pared by 10 bases and J by 0 bases, with 4 bases of the junction left unmatched. This CDR3 spans 15 amino acids. The chain's CDR3 is CAGDRGPSGANVLTF. The CDR3 DNA sequence: TGCGCCGGCGACAGGGGGCCCTCTGGGGCCAACGTCCTGACTTTC. Using reference TRBV5-1 and TRBJ2-6 for the parts outside the CDR3, the full variable domain is KAGVTQTPRYLIKTRGQQVTLSCSPISGHRSVSWYQQTPGQGLQFLFEYFSETQRNKGNFPGRFSGRQFSNSRSEMNVSTLELGDSALYLCAGDRGPSGANVLTFGAGSRLTVL.

The gene calls are TRBV28 and TRBJ2-1; a weak D match, TRBD2 (6 bases). In germline, CDR1 is MDHEN, CDR2 SYDVKM. The CDR3 consists of 16 residues. Trimming removed 1 base from V and 0 bases from J, with 10 bases in between. The CDR3 DNA reads as TGTGCCAGCAGTTTATCGGGAGACCTCTCCTACAATGAGCAGTTCTTC. Translated, it gives CASSLSGDLSYNEQFF.

The chain combines TRBV16 with TRBJ2-5; possible D gene TRBD1, 7 bases. V was shortened by 2 bases and J by 3 bases, with 13 bases between the two germline ends. The CDR3 has 15 residues. Per the germline V gene, CDR1 is KGHSY and CDR2 is FQNENV. CDR3 coding DNA: TGTGCCAGCAGCCAACCCGGGGGACAGAAAGAGACCCAGTACTTC. Translation: CASSQPGGQKETQYF.

This clonotype was detected only a few times. This chain links TRBV12-5 with TRBJ2-7; D is perhaps TRBD1 or TRBD2 (7 bases each). This CDR3 is 14 amino acids long. Between the trimmed V and J ends, which lost 5 bases and 7 bases, there was a span of 18 bases. In germline, CDR1 is LGHNT, CDR2 FRNRAP. CDR3 sequence (DNA): TGTGCTAGTGGTCCTGGGGAGGGGGCAAGGGAGCAGTACTTC. This codes for CASGPGEGAREQYF.

This chain joins TRBV11-2 and TRBJ2-7, with 10 positions matching TRBD2. Trimming removed 4 bases from V and 3 bases from J; junction bases left unmatched: 6. Germline CDR1 and CDR2: SGHAT and FQNNGV. This CDR3 has 15 amino acids. Here the CDR3 reads CASSWSGGDYYEQYV. The CDR3 DNA is TGTGCCAGCAGCTGGAGCGGGGGGGATTACTACGAGCAGTACGTC.

A few counts support this clonotype. The chain links TRBV7-9 to TRBJ2-7, with a weak D call TRBD2 (5 bases). The CDR3 length is 15 residues. V was trimmed by 0 bases and J by 3 bases, leaving 12 bases between them. Germline CDR1 reads SEHNR; CDR2 reads FQNEAQ (reference sequence). This chain's CDR3 is CASSLAAGMIYEQYF. The DNA for the CDR3 is TGTGCCAGCAGCTTAGCGGCCGGGATGATCTACGAGCAGTACTTC.

This clonotype was observed a few times. Its ends do not fully match the called genes, so a read error is possible. V gene TRBV15 combines with J gene TRBJ2-3; 8 bases map to TRBD1. Germline CDR1 and CDR2: LNHNV and YYDKDF (reference sequence). This CDR3 contains 13 residues. The CDR3 sequence is CATSRDPQGARNF. In nucleotides, the CDR3 is TGTGCCACCAGCAGAGATCCCCAGGGGGCGCGGAATTTT.

V and J are TRBV27 and TRBJ2-5; 8 positions agree with TRBD1. The junction had 8 bases not matched to a gene; V was cut back by 5 bases and J by 3 bases. Per the germline V gene, CDR1 is MNHEY and CDR2 is SMNVEV (reference sequence). This CDR3 comprises 15 residues. In DNA, the CDR3 is TGTGCCAGCAGTCCACGGACAGGGTTGAAAGAGACCCAGTACTTC. It translates to CASSPRTGLKETQYF.

This chain links TRBV7-8 with TRBJ2-1, with D perhaps TRBD2 (6 bases). This CDR3 comprises 15 residues. CDR1 and CDR2 (germline): SGHVS, FQNEAQ. V lost 1 base and J 3 bases, leaving 10 bases between the germline ends. The DNA for the CDR3 is TGTGCCAGCAGCTTAGGCGGGAAGCTCTACAATGAGCAGTTCTTC. Protein: CASSLGGKLYNEQFF.